These T cell receptor beta chains were read from a single sample in a study of shared clonotypes between healthy human individuals. The protocol was immunoSEQ multiplex PCR, while the TCRdb copy is restricted to in-frame clones and leaves out a portion. The sample yields hundreds of thousands of clones, around 96% seen once. Sequenced material: naive CD8+ T cells sorted from blood. Every receptor here comes from a woman aged 30 to 39 in good health. CDR3s include the opening cysteine and the closing phenylalanine or tryptophan. D genes are given only for firm matches. Clone size, where shown, is once, few, many, or a class for clones that have expanded.

d_call,cdr3_length,clone_size,v_call,j_call,cdr3_aa,cdr3_nt
TRBD2,15,.,TRBV28,TRBJ2-7,CASSSPTRGVGEQYF,TGTGCCAGCAGTTCGCCGACCCGGGGGGTCGGCGAGCAGTACTTC
TRBD2,13,once,TRBV2,TRBJ2-7,CASLERGSYEQYF,TGTGCCAGCTTGGAGCGGGGGTCCTACGAGCAGTACTTC
.,13,.,TRBV29-1,TRBJ1-4,CSVPGPTNEKLFF,TGCAGCGTTCCGGGGCCAACTAATGAAAAACTGTTTTTT
TRBD1,12,.,TRBV10-3,TRBJ1-1,CAIRTGGTEAFF,TGTGCCATCAGGACAGGGGGAACTGAAGCTTTCTTT
.,17,.,TRBV28,TRBJ1-6,CASSLEVAGAYNSPLHF,TGTGCCAGCAGTTTAGAGGTGGCCGGCGCCTATAATTCACCCCTCCACTTT
.,13,once,TRBV27,TRBJ1-2,CASSLQEDYGYTF,TGTGCCAGCAGTCTACAGGAAGACTATGGCTACACCTTC
.,13,.,TRBV10-3,TRBJ1-1,CATQDLGNTEAFF,TGTGCCACCCAGGATCTTGGGAACACTGAAGCTTTCTTT
.,16,.,TRBV28,TRBJ1-3,CASSLRAVYLGNTIYF,TGTGCCAGCAGTTTACGGGCGGTATATCTGGGAAACACCATATATTTT
.,17,.,TRBV7-9,TRBJ2-2,CASSFTRKTALAGELFF,TGTGCCAGCAGCTTTACTCGGAAGACAGCATTGGCCGGGGAGCTGTTTTTT
.,12,.,TRBV11-2,TRBJ1-1,CASSLWDLEAFF,TGTGCCAGCAGCTTATGGGACCTCGAAGCTTTCTTT
.,14,.,TRBV7-6,TRBJ2-3,CASSSTGSTDTQYF,TGTGCCAGCAGCTCTACCGGGTCCACAGATACGCAGTATTTT
TRBD2,14,.,TRBV13,TRBJ2-3,CASGTSGRTDTQYF,TGTGCCAGCGGGACTAGCGGGAGGACAGATACGCAGTATTTT
.,11,.,TRBV25-1,TRBJ2-5,CASGILETQYF,TGTGCCAGCGGAATCTTAGAGACCCAGTACTTC
.,12,.,TRBV5-6,TRBJ2-3,CASSWSTDTQYF,TGTGCCAGCAGCTGGAGCACAGATACGCAGTATTTT
.,13,once,TRBV2,TRBJ2-7,CASSHTSSYEQYF,TGTGCCAGCTCCCACACAAGCTCCTACGAGCAGTACTTC
TRBD1,18,.,TRBV5-1,TRBJ1-2,CASSLAGGQGVDNYGYTF,TGCGCCAGCAGCTTGGCCGGAGGACAGGGGGTAGATAACTATGGCTACACCTTC
TRBD2,17,.,TRBV7-9,TRBJ2-3,CASSLKVITGLKDTQYF,TGTGCCAGCAGCTTGAAGGTAATAACGGGACTAAAGGATACGCAGTATTTT
.,13,few,TRBV2,TRBJ1-5,CASSIAGYQPQHF,TGTGCCAGCAGCATTGCGGGGTATCAGCCCCAGCATTTT
TRBD2,15,.,TRBV27,TRBJ2-7,CASSLAGTSAYEQYF,TGTGCCAGCAGTTTAGCTGGGACTAGCGCCTACGAGCAGTACTTC
TRBD2,17,.,TRBV4-2,TRBJ2-1,CASSPRLAGSQYNEQFF,TGTGCCAGCAGCCCAAGACTAGCGGGGTCCCAGTACAATGAGCAGTTCTTC
.,15,.,TRBV28,TRBJ2-7,CASTPLGSARYEQYF,TGTGCCAGCACTCCCCTGGGGTCGGCCCGCTACGAGCAGTACTTC
TRBD2,16,.,TRBV19,TRBJ2-1,CASRGLAGVDYNEQFF,TGTGCCAGTAGGGGACTAGCGGGAGTGGACTACAATGAGCAGTTCTTC
.,15,.,TRBV11-3,TRBJ2-3,CASSLGADRLDTQYF,TGTGCCAGCAGCTTAGGGGCGGACCGCTTAGATACGCAGTATTTT
.,16,.,TRBV7-8,TRBJ2-3,CASSLPPREPTDTQYF,TGTGCCAGCAGCTTACCCCCCCGGGAGCCCACAGATACGCAGTATTTT
TRBD2,14,.,TRBV27,TRBJ2-3,CASSTSGITDTQYF,TGTGCCAGCAGCACTAGCGGGATCACAGATACGCAGTATTTT
.,16,.,TRBV28,TRBJ2-5,CASSVLQAAYQETQYF,TGTGCCAGCTCCGTCTTGCAAGCGGCATACCAAGAGACCCAGTACTTC
.,13,.,TRBV2,TRBJ2-7,CASSSSFSYEQYF,TGTGCCAGCAGCAGTTCGTTTTCCTACGAGCAGTACTTC
TRBD1,13,.,TRBV29-1,TRBJ2-1,CSGQGSGYNEQFF,TGCAGCGGACAGGGGTCCGGCTACAATGAGCAGTTCTTC
TRBD2,14,once,TRBV27,TRBJ2-7,CAAQRGLGGYEQYF,TGTGCCGCTCAGCGGGGACTAGGGGGGTACGAGCAGTACTTC
.,13,.,TRBV27,TRBJ2-1,CASMWQGVGEQFF,TGTGCCAGCATGTGGCAAGGCGTCGGTGAGCAGTTCTTC
.,15,.,TRBV5-1,TRBJ2-1,CASSLVGSSYNEQFF,TGCGCCAGCAGCTTGGTGGGAAGCTCCTACAATGAGCAGTTCTTC
TRBD1,19,.,TRBV27,TRBJ2-2,CASSSRDRLRLLYTGELFF,TGTGCCAGCAGTTCCAGGGACAGACTTCGACTTCTATACACCGGGGAGCTGTTTTTT
.,13,.,TRBV6-5,TRBJ2-1,CASSSRDHNEQFF,TGTGCCAGCAGTTCTCGGGACCACAATGAGCAGTTCTTC
.,15,.,TRBV4-2,TRBJ2-1,CASSRHTSSYNEQFF,TGTGCCAGCAGCCGACACACCAGCTCCTACAATGAGCAGTTCTTC
TRBD1,16,once,TRBV4-2,TRBJ1-1,CASSPQGQGTNTEAFF,TGTGCCAGCAGCCCGCAGGGACAGGGCACGAACACTGAAGCTTTCTTT
.,14,.,TRBV27,TRBJ2-1,CASSWTDGQGEQFF,TGTGCCAGCAGTTGGACGGACGGCCAGGGAGAGCAGTTCTTC
.,15,.,TRBV7-9,TRBJ1-2,CASRPESRVDYGYTF,TGTGCCAGCAGACCCGAATCGCGGGTAGACTATGGCTACACCTTC
TRBD2,18,.,TRBV10-1,TRBJ2-1,CASSGLAGDTTPYNEQFF,TGCGCCAGCAGCGGACTAGCGGGAGACACAACCCCCTACAATGAGCAGTTCTTC
.,13,.,TRBV27,TRBJ2-2,CASSLSHTGELFF,TGTGCCAGCAGTTTATCCCATACCGGGGAGCTGTTTTTT
TRBD1,14,.,TRBV5-5,TRBJ1-1,CASSRTGEGTEAFF,TGTGCCAGCAGCCGGACAGGGGAGGGCACTGAAGCTTTCTTT
.,15,.,TRBV7-9,TRBJ2-7,CASSPTGAGENEQYF,TGTGCCAGCAGTCCAACCGGGGCAGGGGAAAACGAGCAGTACTTC
TRBD2,17,.,TRBV6-1,TRBJ2-3,CASSDPSSGISTDTQYF,TGTGCCAGCAGTGATCCCTCTAGCGGGATTAGCACAGATACGCAGTATTTT
.,13,.,TRBV5-6,TRBJ2-3,CASSGTALDTQYF,TGTGCCAGCAGCGGGACTGCTCTAGATACGCAGTATTTT
.,16,once,TRBV7-9,TRBJ2-3,CASSLEATTTTDTQYF,TGTGCCAGCAGCTTAGAAGCCACGACGACCACAGATACGCAGTATTTT
.,15,.,TRBV11-2,TRBJ1-1,CASSLDRGANTEAFF,TGTGCCAGCAGCTTAGATCGGGGGGCGAACACTGAAGCTTTCTTT
TRBD1,17,once,TRBV10-1,TRBJ2-6,CASSPGTGGRGANVLTF,TGCGCCAGCAGTCCCGGGACAGGGGGCAGGGGGGCCAACGTCCTGACTTTC